This T cell receptor beta chain was captured in a study of blood T cell repertoires in COVID-19. Study overall: Collection of acute and convalescent COVID-19 samples took place in the United States, Italy and Spain. Sources were T cells, B-cell-depleted T cells, or PBMCs; the material itself was cDNA or gDNA.

This clone was found once. Methods used by the authors: Quantification of nucleated cells was approximated via reference gene primer amplification. Method: immunoSEQ multiplex PCR; TCRdb's copy keeps in-frame clones and lacks some. V, J and clone size were drawn from that table, and D and trimming were deduced from the DNA. The data hold 150,000 to 200,000 clones, with more than 85% observed a single time. The V segment lost 5 bases and the J segment 5 bases; nucleotides outside the gene matches: 3. This CDR3 has 13 residues. In germline, CDR1 is SNHLY, CDR2 FYNNEI. The specimen sequenced was peripheral blood. The chain links TRBV2 to TRBJ1-5, with 7 bases that match TRBD1. The source of this sequence is a man aged 70-80 years with active or convalescent COVID-19. The CDR3 is CASSPTGHQPQHF. The CDR3 region has the DNA TGTGCCAGCAGTCCGACAGGGCATCAGCCCCAGCATTTT.